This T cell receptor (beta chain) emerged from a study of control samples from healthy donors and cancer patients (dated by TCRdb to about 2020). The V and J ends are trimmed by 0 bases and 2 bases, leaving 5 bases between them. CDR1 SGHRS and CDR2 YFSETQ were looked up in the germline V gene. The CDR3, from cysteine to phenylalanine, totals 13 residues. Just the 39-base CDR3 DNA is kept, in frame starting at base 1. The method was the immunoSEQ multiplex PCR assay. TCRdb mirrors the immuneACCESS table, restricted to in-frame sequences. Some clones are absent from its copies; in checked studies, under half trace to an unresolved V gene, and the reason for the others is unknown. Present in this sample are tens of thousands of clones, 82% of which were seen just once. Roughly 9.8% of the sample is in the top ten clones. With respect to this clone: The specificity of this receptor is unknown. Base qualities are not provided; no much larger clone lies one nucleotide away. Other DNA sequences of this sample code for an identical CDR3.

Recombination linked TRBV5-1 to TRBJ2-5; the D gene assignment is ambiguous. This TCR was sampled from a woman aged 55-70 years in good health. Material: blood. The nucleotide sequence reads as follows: TGCGCCAGCAGCTTGGGGCTTCAAGAGACCCAGTACTTC. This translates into CASSLGLQETQYF.